Following are 2 T cell receptor beta chains from one sample sequenced in a study of CD8+CD57+ T cells in acquired aplastic anemia. Selection for sequencing was limited to patients who had shown CD8+CD57+ cell expansion by flow cytometry. Genomic DNA acted as the template from which TCR beta VDJ combination and CDR3 sequence profiling were carried out. Via MiXCR, TCRdb re-called the reads, giving one row per CDR3 protein. In the table there are around 190,000 distinct CDR3 sequences, almost 50% of which are singletons. The sequenced sample was sorted CD4+, CD8+, or CD8+CD57+ T cells (not recorded which) from PBMCs. The origin of the receptors is a human donor with aplastic anemia.

This chain joins TRBV29-1 and TRBJ2-1, with TRBD2 matching 13 bases. Germline CDR1 SQVTM, CDR2 ANQGSEA. V gave up 8 bases and J gave up 8 bases; unmatched junction bases: 12. This CDR3 comprises 15 residues. Written as DNA, the CDR3 is TGCAGCATCCGAGGGACTAGCGGGAATGGGGATGAGCAGTTCTTC. Amino acids: CSIRGTSGNGDEQFF.

The J gene is TRBJ2-7, the V gene TRBV20-1, with D unresolved. CDR3 length: 14 amino acids. Between the trimmed V and J ends, which lost 3 bases and 7 bases, there was a span of 19 bases. Looked up from germline, CDR1 is DFQATT and CDR2 is SNEGSKA (reference sequence). CDR3 nucleotide sequence: TGCAGTGCTAGGCCCCCAGATGAGGAGCTTGAGCAGTACTTC. Its protein product is CSARPPDEELEQYF.